This entry features one TCR beta chain sequence. Its cognate antigen is unknown. Primers included in the PCR were 60 Vbeta and 13 Jbeta primers. The protocol was immunoSEQ multiplex PCR, while the TCRdb copy is restricted to in-frame clones and leaves out a portion. The listing contains roughly 58,000 clones. This sample is part of a study of cytomegalovirus exposure and HLA in healthy donors. Germline-derived CDR1 and CDR2 are SEHNR and FQNEAQ (reference sequence). This CDR3 has 15 amino acids. The V and J ends lost 5 bases and 10 bases, in that order; junction bases with no gene match: 9. Study-wide results and limits: Later analysis associated a missense DCLRE1C variant with TCR beta V- and J-gene trimming.

This receptor was taken from a woman aged 45-65 years in good health and CMV-seropositive. This chain connects TRBV7-9 to TRBJ1-6; 9 bases fit TRBD1. The sequenced sample consisted of PBMCs. CDR3 residues: CASSQPGTGPSPLHF. DNA of the CDR3: TGTGCCAGCAGCCAACCCGGGACAGGGCCCTCACCCCTCCACTTT.